This entry is about one TCR beta chain. The data belong to a study of monozygotic twins with inflammatory bowel disease. Germline CDR1 MNHEY, CDR2 SVGAGI. This CDR3 is 12 amino acids long. From the 5' RACE reads, TCRdb lists one entry per CDR3 protein and no DNA. Here the sample table reports 310,000 or so distinct CDR3 sequences. This receptor was taken from a human donor with ulcerative colitis or Crohn's disease, or a healthy co-twin of an affected twin (not recorded which). The sample was blood. The genes are TRBV6-5 and TRBJ2-5; the TCRdb call, TRBD2, lacks DNA for checking. This CDR3 reads CATTRAGKTQYF.